Below are 19 T cell receptor beta chains sequenced from a single sample in a study of T-cell reconstitution after alpha-beta-depleted transplantation in children (dated by TCRdb to about 2016). Libraries were constructed by PCR. The sequencer was an Illumina HiSeq 2500. TCR libraries were prepared with molecular barcoding, using unique molecular identifiers to normalize TCRbeta repertoire quantification. TCRdb trimmed public reads at Q25 via fastp, called clones via MiXCR and kept in-frame beta chains. Merged by CDR3 protein, the rows form single entries marked with the most common genes and DNA. For this sample the table gives more than 550,000 distinct CDR3 sequences, of which over 9.5% were detected only once. The biggest ten clones account for approximately 4.1% of the sample. This material consisted of PBMCs from the stem cell graft donor, taken from the stem cell graft. The source is a human donor who donated a stem cell graft to a child with acute myeloid leukemia.

This clonotype was seen many times. V usage is TRBV29-1 and J usage is TRBJ2-3; TRBD1 aligns across 9 bases. Trimming removed 5 bases from V and 2 bases from J; junction bases left unmatched: 5. Germline V lookup: CDR1 SQVTM, CDR2 ANQGSEA. This CDR3 comprises 14 residues. DNA of the CDR3: TGCAGCGTTAGGGACAGGGCACCCACAGATACGCAGTATTTT. This gives the protein CSVRDRAPTDTQYF.

This clonotype turned up a few times. The genes are TRBV9 and TRBJ2-6; the D is unclear. Per germline, CDR1 SGDLS and CDR2 YYNGEE. CDR3 length equals 14 residues. The V end was cut by 0 bases, the J end by 6 bases, with 7 bases between. The CDR3 is CASSVAGVANVLTF. The CDR3 coding sequence is TGTGCCAGCAGCGTAGCTGGGGTGGCCAACGTCCTGACTTTC.

This clonotype occurred many times. V is TRBV5-1 and J is TRBJ1-5; the D gene is possibly TRBD1 (5 bases). Trimming cost V 3 bases and J 1 base, with 11 bases left between them. The CDR3 spans 15 residues. Germline V gives CDR1 SGHRS, CDR2 YFSETQ. The CDR3 DNA follows: TGCGCCAGCAGCTCGGGGGAAGGGAGCAATCAGCCCCAGCATTTT. Its protein product is CASSSGEGSNQPQHF. The whole variable domain, filled in from reference TRBV5-1 and TRBJ1-5, reads KAGVTQTPRYLIKTRGQQVTLSCSPISGHRSVSWYQQTPGQGLQFLFEYFSETQRNKGNFPGRFSGRQFSNSRSEMNVSTLELGDSALYLCASSSGEGSNQPQHFGDGTRLSIL.

The rearrangement uses TRBV5-1 and TRBJ2-7, with 8 bases fitting TRBD2. Germline CDR1 SGHRS, CDR2 YFSETQ. CDR3 length: 16 amino acids. Trimming at V came to 3 bases and at J to 2 bases, leaving 10 bases not matched to a gene. Here the CDR3 DNA reads TGCGCCAGCAGCTGGGCACCCCTAGCGGGTACCTACGAGCAGTACTTC. Translating it yields CASSWAPLAGTYEQYF.

This clonotype was observed a handful of times. The rearrangement joins TRBV4-3 to TRBJ1-1; 7 positions agree with TRBD1. J gave up 0 bases and V 1 base, and 5 bases lay outside the gene matches. CDR1 is LGHNA and CDR2 is YSLEER in the germline V gene. The CDR3 sequence is 16 residues long. The CDR3, as DNA: TGCGCCAGCAGCCAAGGGACAGGAGGACTGAACACTGAAGCTTTCTTT. Amino acid sequence: CASSQGTGGLNTEAFF.

This clonotype was picked up a small number of times. CDR3 nucleotide sequence: TGTGCCAGCAGCGAGGTACAGGCCGGGGAGCTGTTTTTT. Its translation: CASSEVQAGELFF. The chain carries TRBV6-2 or TRBV6-3 and TRBJ2-2; D may be TRBD1 (5 bases). V was cut by 6 bases and J by 6 bases, with 11 bases left in between. Germline V CDR1 and CDR2: MNHEY, SVGEGT. The CDR3 sequence is 13 residues long.

This clonotype has just a few counts. The chain uses TRBV29-1 and TRBJ2-7, with a weak D call TRBD2 (5 bases). Germline lookup yields CDR1 SQVTM and CDR2 ANQGSEA. The V and J ends lost 7 bases and 4 bases respectively, with 11 bases between them. The CDR3 loop spans 11 amino acids. The CDR3 DNA is TGCAGCGCCGTTCGGGAATACGAGCAGTACTTC. Translated, it gives CSAVREYEQYF.

This chain joins TRBV27 and TRBJ2-7; tentative D call: TRBD2 (6 bases). Trimming took off 3 bases at V and 6 bases at J, with 15 bases between the two ends. CDR1 MNHEY and CDR2 SMNVEV come from the germline V gene (reference sequence). The CDR3 has 14 amino acids. As DNA, the CDR3 is TGTGCCAGCAGTTTGAGGCTAGCGTCGGTCGAGCAGTACTTC. It is translated as CASSLRLASVEQYF.

This clonotype was seen a handful of times. This chain uses TRBV5-5 with TRBJ2-3, with unresolved D. Trimming stripped 0 bases from V and 2 bases from J, with 10 bases between. Germline V gene sequence: CDR1 SGHKS, CDR2 YYEKEE (reference sequence). CDR3 size: 15 residues. The CDR3 region has the DNA TGTGCCAGCAGCTTGGGGGGTGACCACACAGATACGCAGTATTTT. Translating it yields CASSLGGDHTDTQYF.

This clonotype appeared many times. The chain has TRBV5-1 and TRBJ2-1; TRBD2 matches 11 bases. Trimming took 0 bases from V and 7 from J; bases not matched to a gene: 9. This CDR3 spans 17 amino acids. Germline CDR1 reads SGHRS; CDR2 reads YFSETQ. The CDR3 region is CASSLDFSGRAVNEQFF. The CDR3 DNA reads as TGCGCCAGCAGCTTGGACTTTAGCGGGAGGGCCGTAAATGAGCAGTTCTTC.

The V and J genes are TRBV19 and TRBJ2-3, with D perhaps matching TRBD2 (5 bases). The CDR3 extends over 12 amino acids. CDR1 is LNHDA and CDR2 is SQIVND in the germline V gene (reference sequence). V shed 7 bases and J shed 2 bases, with 7 bases lying between them. The CDR3 nucleotides read TGTGCCAGTAAGGACTTCACAGATACGCAGTATTTT. Translating gives CASKDFTDTQYF.

This clonotype was seen more than once but under ten times. V usage is TRBV12-3 or TRBV12-4 and J usage is TRBJ2-1, with TRBD2 matching 7 bases. The trim removed 7 bases at V and 5 bases at J, leaving 11 bases unmatched. CDR3 length: 15 amino acids. As DNA, the CDR3 is TGTGCCAGCACCCCAGGGCTAGCGGCTCACAATGAGCAGTTCTTC. It encodes CASTPGLAAHNEQFF.

The rearrangement links TRBV20-1 to TRBJ2-7, with TRBD2 identical over 9 bases. The CDR3 contains 16 residues. From germline, CDR1 is DFQATT and CDR2 SNEGSKA (reference sequence). V shed 3 bases, J shed 6 bases, and the junction held 15 bases outside the gene matches. CDR3 loop: CSARVAAGTSLGEQYF. The CDR3 DNA reads as TGCAGTGCTAGGGTCGCCGCCGGGACTAGCTTAGGCGAGCAGTACTTC.

The sample holds many counts of this clonotype. The J gene is TRBJ2-7, the V gene TRBV6-6; weak D call: TRBD1 (5 bases). Trimming removed 7 bases from V and 4 bases from J, with 11 bases in between. Per the germline V gene, CDR1 is MNHNY and CDR2 is SVGAGI (reference sequence). There are 12 residues in the CDR3. The CDR3 loop reads CASTPDSYEQYF. The CDR3 bases are TGTGCCAGCACCCCCGACAGTTACGAGCAGTACTTC.

This clonotype showed up many times. The V gene is TRBV7-9, the J gene TRBJ2-7; D might be TRBD1 or TRBD2, each matching 5 bases. The length of the CDR3 is 13 residues. Germline V gene sequence: CDR1 SEHNR, CDR2 FQNEAQ (reference sequence). V lost 5 bases and J lost 6, with 14 bases in between. This CDR3 reads CASSGFDGGEQYF. In DNA, the CDR3 is TGTGCCAGCAGCGGATTTGATGGGGGCGAGCAGTACTTC.

This clonotype showed up just a few times. The junction departs from the called germline gene at one end, perhaps through a read error. V is TRBV7-8 and J is TRBJ2-5; a possible D gene is TRBD2 (5 bases). CDR1 is SGHVS, CDR2 FQNEAQ, per germline. CDR3 size: 20 residues. CDR3 protein: CASSSQTISILAFLQETQYF. DNA for the CDR3: TGTGCTAGCAGCTCCCAGACCATATCCATTCTAGCTTTCTTACAAGAGACCCAGTACTTC.

This chain connects TRBV15 to TRBJ2-5; 7 bases are shared with TRBD2. The germline CDR1 and CDR2 sequences are LNHNV and YYDKDF (reference sequence). J was trimmed by 5 bases and V by 1 base; bases with no gene match: 10. There are 16 residues in the CDR3. The CDR3 sequence is CATSRGGRVRGETQYF. The CDR3 nucleotides are TGTGCCACCAGCAGAGGGGGGAGGGTGAGAGGGGAGACCCAGTACTTC.

This clonotype was observed a handful of times. CDR3 region: CASRPGSGGSYEQYF. The CDR3 DNA follows: TGTGCCAGCCGTCCTGGGAGCGGAGGGTCCTACGAGCAGTACTTC. This chain joins TRBV6-2 or TRBV6-3 and TRBJ2-7, with D perhaps TRBD2 (6 bases). There are 15 residues in the CDR3. Germline V gives CDR1 MNHEY, CDR2 SVGEGT. Trimming shortened V by 8 bases and J by 1 base, and 18 bases separated the two germline ends.

The chain couples TRBV2 to TRBJ2-2; D may be TRBD1 or TRBD2 (5 bases each). Per the germline V gene, CDR1 is SNHLY and CDR2 is FYNNEI. The CDR3 is 13 amino acids. Trimming took off 4 bases at V and 8 bases at J, with 11 bases between the two ends. CDR3 sequence reads: CASSGLGAGELFF. In nucleotides, the CDR3 is TGTGCCAGCAGTGGACTCGGGGCTGGGGAGCTGTTTTTT.